This passage covers 25 T cell receptor beta chains from one sample sequenced in a study of identical twins. Each CDR3 protein gets one entry after TCRdb re-called the 5' RACE reads with MiXCR. The repertoire holds 230,000 or so distinct CDR3 sequences, with about 9% as singletons. These same data were also listed under a study on yellow fever vaccine responses in identical twins.

Input material: CD8+ T cells sorted from blood. The receptors were sampled from a woman aged 18-30 years in good health.

The CDR3 loop reads CASSPTGTIEKLFF. CDR3 in DNA: TGTGCCAGCAGCCCCACAGGGACGATTGAAAAACTGTTTTTT. The V call is TRBV5-6, the J call TRBJ1-4; tentative D call: TRBD1 (6 bases). V was trimmed by 4 bases and J by 7 bases, leaving 14 bases between them. Germline V gives CDR1 SGHDT, CDR2 YYEEEE. The CDR3 contains 14 residues.

V gene TRBV6-1 combines with J gene TRBJ2-5, with a weak D call TRBD2 (5 bases). CDR1 and CDR2 from the germline V gene are MNHNS and SASEGT. V lost 2 bases and J lost 5, with 21 bases in between. The CDR3 spans 17 residues. The CDR3 here is CASSENRADGVMETQYF. In nucleotides, the CDR3 is TGTGCCAGCAGTGAAAATCGAGCGGATGGGGTTATGGAGACCCAGTACTTC.

In this sample, this clonotype turned up a few times. The chain combines TRBV27 with TRBJ2-7; 8 bases are a match to TRBD1. Germline trimming cut 6 bases from V and 0 bases from J; bases unmatched to any gene: 7. Germline V lookup: CDR1 MNHEY, CDR2 SMNVEV (reference sequence). The CDR3 totals 15 residues. In nucleotides, the CDR3 is TGTGCCAGCAGCCGGACAGGGCCCAGCTCCTACGAGCAGTACTTC. This encodes CASSRTGPSSYEQYF.

The chain joins TRBV15 to TRBJ2-1; 9 nucleotides align to TRBD1. V trimming: 3 bases; J trimming: 8 bases; junction bases outside the gene matches: 2. Germline V lookup: CDR1 LNHNV, CDR2 YYDKDF (reference sequence). CDR3 length: 13 amino acids. In nucleotides, the CDR3 is TGTGCCACCAGCAGCCGGGACAGGGATGAGCAGTTCTTC. Amino acids: CATSSRDRDEQFF.

The chain uses TRBV5-1 and TRBJ2-5, with D possibly being TRBD1 or TRBD2 (5 bases each). Trimming stripped 1 base from V and 5 bases from J, with 30 bases between. The V gene's germline CDR1 is SGHRS and CDR2 YFSETQ. The CDR3 totals 20 residues. The CDR3 sequence is CASSLYSPLGAGTGRETQYF. The CDR3 DNA reads TGCGCCAGCAGCTTGTATAGCCCTCTTGGCGCCGGGACGGGAAGGGAGACCCAGTACTTC.

This clonotype was counted ten times or more. The chain recombines TRBV28 with TRBJ2-5, with 8 bases identical to TRBD2. The CDR3 extends over 14 amino acids. Germline loops: CDR1 MDHEN, CDR2 SYDVKM. The V segment lost 9 bases and the J segment 1 base; nucleotides outside the gene matches: 7. The CDR3: CASRRAGGQETQYF. The CDR3 DNA sequence: TGTGCCAGTCGAAGGGCGGGGGGCCAAGAGACCCAGTACTTC.

CDR3 loop: CASSWDSNTEAFF. In DNA form, the CDR3 reads TGTGCCAGCAGTTGGGACTCGAACACTGAAGCTTTCTTT. V is TRBV27 and J is TRBJ1-1; TRBD1 might be the D (5 bases). The length of the CDR3 is 13 residues. Germline assignment: CDR1 MNHEY and CDR2 SMNVEV (reference sequence). V lost 4 bases, J lost 1 base, and 7 bases lay in between.

The sample holds many counts of this clonotype. The rearrangement uses TRBV27 and TRBJ2-7; D possibly matches TRBD1 or TRBD2 (6 bases each). The CDR3 is made up of 15 amino acids. CDR1 MNHEY and CDR2 SMNVEV come from the germline V gene (reference sequence). V shed 5 bases and J shed 5 bases, with 19 bases lying between them. This CDR3 reads CASSPIGAGEDEQYF. Written as DNA, the CDR3 is TGTGCCAGCAGTCCTATCGGGGCAGGGGAGGACGAGCAGTACTTC.

The rearrangement joins TRBV6-1 to TRBJ2-1; 8 bases are shared with TRBD2. Germline V gene data show CDR1 as MNHNS and CDR2 as SASEGT. The ends lost 7 bases at V and 7 bases at J; junction bases unmatched: 12. The CDR3 sequence is 15 residues long. As DNA, the CDR3 is TGTGCCAGCACCCCCGCCGCGGGAGGAGGGAATGAGCAGTTCTTC. Translation: CASTPAAGGGNEQFF.

The chain couples TRBV12-3 or TRBV12-4 to TRBJ1-6; 8 bases align to TRBD1. The CDR3 has 14 residues. The J segment lost 10 bases and the V segment lost 7 bases, leaving 9 bases of the junction unmatched. In nucleotides, the CDR3 is TGTGCCAGCACCCAGACAGGGGCGGGCTCACCCCTCCACTTT. Protein sequence: CASTQTGAGSPLHF.

The rearrangement joins TRBV29-1 to TRBJ2-5; D call uncertain. V was clipped by 6 bases and J by 0 bases, with 20 bases between them. The CDR3 consists of 16 residues. Germline CDR1 reads SQVTM; CDR2 reads ANQGSEA. CDR3 protein: CSVAGLGWGYQETQYF. The CDR3 DNA follows: TGCAGCGTCGCCGGCTTAGGGTGGGGATACCAAGAGACCCAGTACTTC. Drawing the rest from reference TRBV29-1 and TRBJ2-5, the complete variable domain is SAVISQKPSRDICQRGTSLTIQCQVDSQVTMMFWYRQQPGQSLTLIATANQGSEATYESGFVIDKFPISRPNLTFSTLTVSNMSPEDSSIYLCSVAGLGWGYQETQYFGPGTRLLVL.

This clonotype was counted at least ten times. The chain uses TRBV9 and TRBJ1-1, with D maybe TRBD1 (6 bases). The V end lost 3 bases, the J end lost 0 bases, and 12 bases lay between the germline ends. Germline V lookup: CDR1 SGDLS, CDR2 YYNGEE. This CDR3 has 15 residues. CDR3 region: CASSDGGAVNTEAFF. The DNA of the CDR3 is TGTGCCAGCAGCGACGGGGGGGCAGTGAACACTGAAGCTTTCTTT.

This clonotype has a count of ten or more. The chain employs TRBV7-8 and TRBJ2-2; no firm D call. V lost 0 bases to trimming and J lost 8 bases, with 10 bases between them. This CDR3 is 14 amino acids long. Germline V lookup: CDR1 SGHVS, CDR2 FQNEAQ. CDR3 sequence (DNA): TGTGCCAGCAGCTTAGCCCAGTTGTTTGGGGAGCTGTTTTTT. Translated, it gives CASSLAQLFGELFF.

The gene calls are TRBV2 and TRBJ1-5; D not certain. CDR1 is SNHLY and CDR2 is FYNNEI in the germline V gene. CDR3 size: 12 residues. Trimming left V 4 bases short and J 9 bases short, with 10 bases between. The CDR3 sequence is CASSASKWPQHF. CDR3 in DNA: TGTGCCAGCAGTGCCTCCAAGTGGCCCCAGCATTTT.

The V gene is TRBV7-3, the J gene TRBJ2-6, with TRBD1 matching over 12 bases. CDR1 is SGHTA, CDR2 FQGTGA, per germline. The CDR3 has 19 residues. Losses at the gene ends were 6 bases for V and 4 bases for J; bases not matched to a gene: 13. CDR3: CASSREPGQGAQGANVLTF. In DNA form, the CDR3 reads TGTGCCAGCAGTCGAGAACCGGGACAGGGGGCGCAAGGGGCCAACGTCCTGACTTTC.

This clonotype has only a few counts. V and J are TRBV5-1 and TRBJ2-3; weak D call: TRBD2 (5 bases). With 4 bases removed from V and 1 base from J, the gap between germline ends came to 16 bases. Germline-derived CDR1 and CDR2 are SGHRS and YFSETQ. This CDR3 has 16 residues. This CDR3 is CASSDPAGRGTDTQYF. DNA for the CDR3: TGCGCCAGCAGCGATCCAGCTGGGCGGGGCACAGATACGCAGTATTTT. Full variable domain (outside the CDR3, taken from reference TRBV5-1 and TRBJ2-3): KAGVTQTPRYLIKTRGQQVTLSCSPISGHRSVSWYQQTPGQGLQFLFEYFSETQRNKGNFPGRFSGRQFSNSRSEMNVSTLELGDSALYLCASSDPAGRGTDTQYFGPGTRLTVL.

This clonotype has ten or more counts. The genes are TRBV20-1 and TRBJ1-5, with 9 bases matching TRBD1. Germline V gene data show CDR1 as DFQATT and CDR2 as SNEGSKA (reference sequence). V dropped 6 bases and J dropped 0; count of bases not matched to a gene: 6. CDR3 length equals 15 residues. The CDR3 region has the DNA TGCAGTGCGGTGGACAGGGGATATAGCAATCAGCCCCAGCATTTT. Encoded protein: CSAVDRGYSNQPQHF.

This clonotype has a handful of counts. V usage is TRBV4-3 and J usage is TRBJ2-1; 8 bases are a match to TRBD2. The CDR3 sequence is 16 residues long. Germline V gene sequence: CDR1 LGHNA, CDR2 YSLEER. V lost 1 base and J lost 3; bases outside the gene matches: 5. CDR3 nucleotides: TGCGCCAGCAGCCAAGCTAGCAGCGGGAGCTACAATGAGCAGTTCTTC. Encoded protein: CASSQASSGSYNEQFF.

This clonotype was picked up many times. V and J are TRBV20-1 and TRBJ2-1, with D possibly being TRBD2 (7 bases). From germline, CDR1 is DFQATT and CDR2 SNEGSKA (reference sequence). There are 14 residues in the CDR3. V was shortened by 2 bases and J by 7 bases, with 15 bases between the two germline ends. This CDR3 is CSARWAGAFNEQFF. Written as DNA, the CDR3 is TGCAGTGCTAGATGGGCGGGGGCGTTTAATGAGCAGTTCTTC.

V and J are TRBV30 and TRBJ2-7, with TRBD2 identical over 10 bases. The junction had 5 bases not matched to a gene; V was cut back by 5 bases and J by 4 bases. The germline V gene has CDR1 GTSNPN and CDR2 SVGIG (reference sequence). CDR3 length equals 13 residues. CDR3 sequence reads: CAWSGTSAYEQYF. Written as DNA, the CDR3 is TGTGCCTGGTCCGGGACTAGCGCGTACGAGCAGTACTTC.

This clonotype was seen many times. V gene TRBV29-1 combines with J gene TRBJ2-1, with TRBD2 as a possible D gene (5 bases). Trimming shortened V by 6 bases and J by 8 bases, and 23 bases separated the two germline ends. This CDR3 has 15 residues. The V gene's germline CDR1 is SQVTM and CDR2 ANQGSEA. The CDR3 is CSVDYPGRGDHEQFF. The CDR3 nucleotides read TGCAGCGTAGACTATCCTGGACGTGGAGATCATGAGCAGTTCTTC.

This clonotype was detected ten times or more. This rearrangement joins TRBV12-3 or TRBV12-4 to TRBJ2-7; TRBD2 agrees at 10 bases. The CDR3 has 14 residues. V dropped 5 bases and J dropped 0; count of bases not matched to a gene: 1. The CDR3 sequence: CASSASGSSYEQYF. The CDR3 region has the DNA TGTGCCAGCAGTGCTAGCGGGAGCTCCTACGAGCAGTACTTC.

This clonotype was seen only a few times. The gene calls are TRBV7-8 and TRBJ1-5; 11 bases are a match to TRBD1. Per the germline V gene, CDR1 is SGHVS and CDR2 is FQNEAQ. V shed 4 bases and J 6 bases; nucleotides not matched to a gene: 14. The CDR3 totals 18 residues. For the CDR3, the DNA is TGTGCCAGCAGCTCGATATGGGGGGACAGGGGGGTTACTCAGCCCCAGCATTTT. It encodes CASSSIWGDRGVTQPQHF.

The table lists this clonotype with many counts. This chain uses TRBV12-3 or TRBV12-4 with TRBJ2-5, with 12 positions matching TRBD1. The V and J ends lost 5 bases and 4 bases, in that order; junction bases with no gene match: 8. The CDR3 has 16 amino acids. The CDR3 sequence: CASSHPGTGGRETQYF. CDR3 bases: TGTGCCAGCAGTCACCCCGGGACAGGGGGCAGAGAGACCCAGTACTTC.

J is TRBJ1-1 and V is TRBV3-1, with D unresolved. There are 13 residues in the CDR3. The germline V gene encodes CDR1 LGHDT and CDR2 YNNKEL (reference sequence). Trimming pared 1 base from V and 1 base from J, leaving 4 bases between. This CDR3 reads CASSQVENTEAFF. Here the CDR3 DNA reads TGTGCCAGCAGCCAAGTGGAGAACACTGAAGCTTTCTTT.